This T cell receptor beta chain is from a study of CD8+CD57+ T cells in acquired aplastic anemia. The ends were cut back, 4 bases at V and 11 bases at J, with 10 bases in the middle. Germline values: CDR1 KGHDR, CDR2 SFDVKD. The CDR3 is 12 residues long. Study observations and caveats: Around 27 sequences, all CD8+ CDR3, were shared between patients and controls.

Researchers used genomic DNA as the template to profile TCR beta VDJ and CDR3. A single record per CDR3 protein comes from TCRdb applying MiXCR to the reads. The sample consists of a few hundred thousand distinct CDR3 sequences, around 63% of them appearing once. In regard to this clonotype: Its antigen remains unknown.

The chain has TRBV24-1 and TRBJ2-2; D uncertain. The source of this sequence is a human donor in good health. Input material: sorted CD4+, CD8+, or CD8+CD57+ T cells (not recorded which) from PBMCs. The CDR3 DNA reads as TGTGCCACCAGTGACAGGTTGAGTGAGCTGTTTTTT. Its translation: CATSDRLSELFF.